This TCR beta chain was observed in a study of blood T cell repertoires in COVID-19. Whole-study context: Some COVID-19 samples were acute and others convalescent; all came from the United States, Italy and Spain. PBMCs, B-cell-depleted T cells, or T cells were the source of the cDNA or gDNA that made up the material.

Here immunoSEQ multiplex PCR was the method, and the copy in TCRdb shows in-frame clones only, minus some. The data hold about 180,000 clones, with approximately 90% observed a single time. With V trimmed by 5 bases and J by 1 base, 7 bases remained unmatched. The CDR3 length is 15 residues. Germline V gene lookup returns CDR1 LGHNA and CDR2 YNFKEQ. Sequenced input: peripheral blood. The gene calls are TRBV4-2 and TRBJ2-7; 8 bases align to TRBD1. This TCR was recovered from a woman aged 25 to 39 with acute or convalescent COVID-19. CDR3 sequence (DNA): TGTGCCAGCAGCAGCCCCGGGACAGGTTCCTACGAGCAGTACTTC. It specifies CASSSPGTGSYEQYF.